What follows are 4 T cell receptor beta chains derived from one specimen sequenced in a study of long-term antiretroviral therapy in people with HIV (dated by TCRdb to the early 2020s). The immunoSEQ hsTCRB v3.0 assay was used at survey level resolution to sequence the TRB variable region. Here the immuneACCESS table is served through TCRdb, limited to in-frame sequences with V and J called. Missing clones are a known gap in these copies; in checked studies unresolved V genes cover under half, and the rest lacks a known reason. The sample table shows 25,000 to 30,000 clones, and over 85% are seen once. The ten largest clones represent about 3.9% of the sample. The specimen was unsorted PBMCs, collected 1.8 years after starting antiretroviral therapy. These receptors all come from a woman younger than 35 with HIV.

The chain couples TRBV27 to TRBJ2-7; D call uncertain. The CDR3 loop spans 13 amino acids. With 5 bases removed from V and 6 bases from J, the gap between germline ends came to 14 bases. The germline gives CDR1 MNHEY, CDR2 SMNVEV (reference sequence). DNA of the CDR3: TGTGCCAGCAGTGAAACCCTTCAGACCGAGCAGTACTTC. It translates to CASSETLQTEQYF.

The gene calls are TRBV9 and TRBJ1-1; a possible D gene is TRBD1 (5 bases). The V end lost 0 bases, the J end lost 4 bases, and 16 bases lay between the germline ends. Germline-derived CDR1 and CDR2 are SGDLS and YYNGEE. The length of the CDR3 is 16 residues. The CDR3 loop reads CASSVGQGAGSTEAFF. CDR3 in DNA: TGTGCCAGCAGCGTAGGCCAAGGGGCGGGGAGCACTGAAGCTTTCTTT.

This chain links TRBV7-8 with TRBJ2-7; TRBD1 might be the D (6 bases). The CDR3 has 13 amino acids. The V and J ends lost 0 bases and 6 bases respectively, with 9 bases between them. In germline, CDR1 is SGHVS, CDR2 FQNEAQ. The CDR3 nucleotides are TGTGCCAGCAGCTTAGCACCCAGGGGCGAGCAGTACTTC. Protein product: CASSLAPRGEQYF. Drawing the rest from reference TRBV7-8 and TRBJ2-7, the complete variable domain is GAGVSQSPRYKVAKRGQDVALRCDPISGHVSLFWYQQALGQGPEFLTYFQNEAQLDKSGLPSDRFFAERPEGSVSTLKIQRTQQEDSAVYLCASSLAPRGEQYFGPGTRLTVT.

This chain links TRBV6-6 with TRBJ1-1, with D unresolved. The V gene's germline CDR1 is MNHNY and CDR2 SVGAGI (reference sequence). This CDR3 has 14 residues. V lost 6 bases and J lost 0, with 11 bases in between. The CDR3 loop reads CASSHDQVNTEAFF. As DNA, the CDR3 is TGTGCCAGCAGCCATGATCAGGTGAACACTGAAGCTTTCTTT.